What follows are 13 T cell receptor beta chains derived from one specimen sequenced in a study of blood T cell repertoires in COVID-19. Sequenced by immunoSEQ multiplex PCR; TCRdb stores in-frame clones only, minus some. The top ten clones hold roughly 10% of a sample with about 60,000 clones, roughly 83% of them seen once. The sample comprised peripheral blood. These receptors were collected from a man aged 30-40 years with COVID-19, enrolled during active disease.

V usage is TRBV9 and J usage is TRBJ2-1; 9 bases fit TRBD1. Germline values: CDR1 SGDLS, CDR2 YYNGEE. V trimming: 4 bases; J trimming: 16 bases; junction bases outside the gene matches: 12. This CDR3 has 13 residues. CDR3 sequence: CASSPPVGQGLFF. CDR3 DNA: TGTGCCAGCAGCCCCCCGGTGGGACAGGGATTATTCTTC. The full variable domain, completed using reference TRBV9 and TRBJ2-1, is DSGVTQTPKHLITATGQRVTLRCSPRSGDLSVYWYQQSLDQGLQFLIQYYNGEERAKGNILERFSAQQFPDLHSELNLSSLELGDSALYFCASSPPVGQGLFFGPGTRLTVL.

CDR3 DNA: TGTGCCAGCAGCCCTCCGGGACAGGGGGTGAACACTGAAGCTTTCTTT. It specifies CASSPPGQGVNTEAFF. The chain combines TRBV28 with TRBJ1-1; 11 bases are shared with TRBD1. Trimming removed 6 bases from V and 0 bases from J; junction bases left unmatched: 6. The CDR3 covers 16 residues. Germline V lookup: CDR1 MDHEN, CDR2 SYDVKM. The full variable domain, completed using reference TRBV28 and TRBJ1-1, is DVKVTQSSRYLVKRTGEKVFLECVQDMDHENMFWYRQDPGLGLRLIYFSYDVKMKEKGDIPEGYSVSREKKERFSLILESASTNQTSMYLCASSPPGQGVNTEAFFGQGTRLTVV.

The rearrangement uses TRBV12-3 or TRBV12-4 and TRBJ2-7; D possibly corresponds to TRBD2 (5 bases). This CDR3 contains 13 residues. V was cut by 2 bases and J by 0 bases, with 5 bases left in between. CDR3 nucleotide sequence: TGTGCCAGCAGTTTAACTAGCTCCTACGAGCAGTACTTC. Protein product: CASSLTSSYEQYF.

The chain links TRBV28 to TRBJ2-7; 8 nucleotides agree with TRBD2. Trimming cost V 4 bases and J 6 bases; bases outside gene matches: 11. The CDR3 runs 15 residues. CDR1 is MDHEN and CDR2 is SYDVKM in the germline V gene. The CDR3 region is CASSSPGTSGGEQYF. In DNA form, the CDR3 reads TGTGCCAGCAGTTCCCCCGGGACTAGTGGCGGCGAGCAGTACTTC. The complete variable domain, with remaining parts taken from reference TRBV28 and TRBJ2-7, reads DVKVTQSSRYLVKRTGEKVFLECVQDMDHENMFWYRQDPGLGLRLIYFSYDVKMKEKGDIPEGYSVSREKKERFSLILESASTNQTSMYLCASSSPGTSGGEQYFGPGTRLTVT.

This clone was counted a few times. The chain employs TRBV28 and TRBJ1-5, with D perhaps matching TRBD1 (6 bases). Trimming took 6 bases from V and 2 from J, leaving 11 bases between them. CDR3 length: 14 residues. Germline values: CDR1 MDHEN, CDR2 SYDVKM. The CDR3 DNA sequence: TGTGCCAGCAGCCCAAACAGGGGCAATCAGCCCCAGCATTTT. Translated, it gives CASSPNRGNQPQHF.

This clone appeared a single time. J is TRBJ1-1 and V is TRBV29-1; 8 bases align to TRBD1. CDR3 size: 14 residues. Looked up from germline, CDR1 is SQVTM and CDR2 is ANQGSEA. V dropped 3 bases and J dropped 1; count of bases not matched to a gene: 4. CDR3 region: CSVESGGRNTEAFF. The CDR3 DNA reads TGCAGCGTTGAGTCAGGGGGCAGGAACACTGAAGCTTTCTTT.

The rearrangement links TRBV29-1 to TRBJ2-7; the match to TRBD1 covers 10 bases. Germline values: CDR1 SQVTM, CDR2 ANQGSEA. The CDR3 consists of 14 residues. V was clipped by 7 bases and J by 7 bases; unmatched bases: 13. CDR3 protein: CSALPDRGRSEQYF. CDR3 bases: TGCAGCGCCTTACCCGACAGGGGGCGAAGTGAGCAGTACTTC.

The chain links TRBV7-9 to TRBJ1-2, with D perhaps matching TRBD1 (6 bases). The CDR3 totals 15 residues. With 0 bases removed from V and 2 bases from J, the gap between germline ends came to 10 bases. Germline lookup yields CDR1 SEHNR and CDR2 FQNEAQ (reference sequence). The CDR3 reads CASSLASGENYGYTF. The CDR3 DNA follows: TGTGCCAGCAGCTTAGCGTCAGGGGAAAACTATGGCTACACCTTC.

The V and J genes are TRBV6-5 and TRBJ2-1; a weak D match, TRBD2 (6 bases). Germline CDR1 reads MNHEY; CDR2 reads SVGAGI. V was pared by 6 bases and J by 3 bases, with 12 bases between. CDR3 length: 14 amino acids. CDR3 bases: TGTGCCAGCAGCCCGGGACTCCGCTACAATGAGCAGTTCTTC. It yields the protein CASSPGLRYNEQFF.

The chain recombines TRBV28 with TRBJ2-1; possibly TRBD1 for D (5 bases). CDR1 and CDR2 (germline): MDHEN, SYDVKM. The length of the CDR3 is 15 residues. V was clipped by 2 bases and J by 3 bases, with 11 bases between them. The CDR3 DNA follows: TGTGCCAGCAGTTTAGGGGCTAAGGGCTACAATGAGCAGTTCTTC. It yields the protein CASSLGAKGYNEQFF. Complete variable domain (other parts from reference TRBV28 and TRBJ2-1): DVKVTQSSRYLVKRTGEKVFLECVQDMDHENMFWYRQDPGLGLRLIYFSYDVKMKEKGDIPEGYSVSREKKERFSLILESASTNQTSMYLCASSLGAKGYNEQFFGPGTRLTVL.

This clone showed up just once. The chain combines TRBV24-1 with TRBJ2-5; 8 bases agree with TRBD2. The CDR3 length is 16 residues. CDR1 is KGHDR and CDR2 is SFDVKD in the germline V gene. Trimming took 1 base from V and 4 from J; bases not matched to a gene: 7. CDR3 in DNA: TGTGCCACCAGTGATTTTCGAGCGGGAGTTTTAGAGACCCAGTACTTC. It is translated as CATSDFRAGVLETQYF.

This clone showed up just once. The chain uses TRBV6-2 or TRBV6-3 and TRBJ2-4; 8 bases fit TRBD2. The CDR3 is made up of 15 amino acids. CDR1 and CDR2 (germline): MNHEY, SVGEGT. After removal of 5 bases from V and 2 bases from J, the junction contained 5 bases not matched to a gene. CDR3 DNA: TGTGCCAGCAGTAGCGGGAGTGGGACCAAAAACATTCAGTACTTC. The encoded protein is CASSSGSGTKNIQYF.

The chain combines TRBV5-6 with TRBJ1-4, with a tentative D call TRBD1 (6 bases). V lost 4 bases to trimming and J lost 6 bases, with 13 bases between them. The germline gives CDR1 SGHDT, CDR2 YYEEEE. The CDR3 is 14 amino acids. The CDR3 sequence: CASSRRGLDEKLFF. CDR3 coding DNA: TGTGCCAGCAGCCGGCGGGGGCTGGATGAAAAACTGTTTTTT.